The 31 T cell receptor beta chains below all came from one sample that was sequenced in a study of blood T cell repertoires in COVID-19. TCRdb's table, derived via immunoSEQ multiplex PCR, lists solely in-frame clones and lacks some. The sample consists of hundreds of thousands of clones, approximately 90% of them appearing once. Sequencing used peripheral blood. The receptors were sampled from a woman between 18 and 29 years old with acute or convalescent COVID-19.

This clone came up once. V usage is TRBV24-1 and J usage is TRBJ2-7; 8 bases fit TRBD2. This CDR3 has 13 amino acids. CDR1 and CDR2 from the germline V gene are KGHDR and SFDVKD. Trimming cost V 2 bases and J 4 bases; bases outside gene matches: 0. The CDR3, as DNA: TGTGCCACCAGTGATTCTAGCGGGTACGAGCAGTACTTC. This encodes CATSDSSGYEQYF.

The CDR3 spells CASSVEGAGDEQFF. CDR3 DNA sequence: TGTGCCAGCAGTGTAGAGGGAGCCGGGGATGAGCAGTTCTTC. The chain recombines TRBV6-4 with TRBJ2-1; D might be TRBD2 (5 bases). V was clipped by 4 bases and J by 8 bases, with 15 bases between them. This CDR3 contains 14 residues. Germline CDR1 and CDR2: MRHNA and SNTAGT.

This sequence joins TRBV5-1 and TRBJ1-4; 7 bases are a match to TRBD1. CDR1 and CDR2 (germline): SGHRS, YFSETQ. J was trimmed by 8 bases and V by 4 bases; bases with no gene match: 11. The CDR3 spans 15 residues. CDR3 in amino acids: CASSPVGTDDEKLFF. DNA for the CDR3: TGCGCCAGCAGCCCTGTCGGGACAGACGACGAAAAACTGTTTTTT.

This chain links TRBV28 with TRBJ1-2, with a tentative D call TRBD1 (5 bases). CDR1 is MDHEN, CDR2 SYDVKM, per germline. The V and J ends lost 4 bases and 3 bases respectively, with 15 bases between them. The CDR3 sequence is 15 residues long. In DNA, the CDR3 is TGTGCCAGCAGTTCCCTTGGACGGGGGGACTATGGCTACACCTTC. As protein: CASSSLGRGDYGYTF.

The CDR3 region is CASSADWGVVTEAFF. CDR3 nucleotide sequence: TGTGCCAGCTCTGCTGATTGGGGAGTTGTCACTGAAGCTTTCTTT. The chain couples TRBV18 to TRBJ1-1; D unclear. Trimming removed 6 bases from V and 4 bases from J, with 18 bases in between. Germline-derived CDR1 and CDR2 are KGHSH and LQKENI. The CDR3 is 15 residues long.

This rearrangement joins TRBV18 to TRBJ1-1; 8 nucleotides line up with TRBD1. Trimming took 3 bases from V and 10 from J; bases not matched to a gene: 4. Germline V gene data show CDR1 as KGHSH and CDR2 as LQKENI. The CDR3 is made up of 12 amino acids. The CDR3 loop reads CASSPDREGAFF. CDR3 DNA sequence: TGTGCCAGCTCACCGGACAGGGAAGGAGCTTTCTTT. Complete variable domain (other parts from reference TRBV18 and TRBJ1-1): NAGVMQNPRHLVRRRGQEARLRCSPMKGHSHVYWYRQLPEEGLKFMVYLQKENIIDESGMPKERFSAEFPKEGPSILRIQQVVRGDSAAYFCASSPDREGAFFGQGTRLTVV.

The rearrangement links TRBV9 to TRBJ2-5, with TRBD1 as a possible D gene (6 bases). The CDR3 is made up of 15 amino acids. Germline CDR1 is SGDLS and CDR2 is YYNGEE. V lost 1 base, J lost 2 bases, and 12 bases lay in between. CDR3 DNA: TGTGCCAGCAGCGTATTGGGGGCGAGTCAAGAGACCCAGTACTTC. Protein sequence: CASSVLGASQETQYF.

The chain links TRBV5-1 to TRBJ1-5, with 9 bases lining up with TRBD1. The CDR3 runs to 14 residues. V lost 4 bases and J lost 7; bases outside the gene matches: 6. Germline V gene data show CDR1 as SGHRS and CDR2 as YFSETQ. The CDR3, as DNA: TGCGCCAGCAGCCCGGACAGGGGAGGACAGCCCCAGCATTTT. Encoded protein: CASSPDRGGQPQHF.

V and J are TRBV6-1 and TRBJ2-1; tentatively, D is TRBD2 (6 bases). Trimming stripped 0 bases from V and 3 bases from J, with 6 bases between. The CDR3 covers 14 residues. The germline gives CDR1 MNHNS, CDR2 SASEGT. The CDR3 region is CASSEAGGYNEQFF. In nucleotides, the CDR3 is TGTGCCAGCAGTGAAGCCGGGGGCTACAATGAGCAGTTCTTC.

The chain employs TRBV20-1 and TRBJ1-2, with 11 positions matching TRBD1. This CDR3 spans 14 amino acids. CDR1 DFQATT and CDR2 SNEGSKA come from the germline V gene (reference sequence). Trimming at V came to 3 bases and at J to 6 bases, leaving 6 bases not matched to a gene. CDR3 in DNA: TGCAGTGCTAGTGGGGACAGGGGGTTGGATGGCTACACCTTC. Amino acids: CSASGDRGLDGYTF.

The chain recombines TRBV27 with TRBJ1-6; perhaps TRBD1 as D (6 bases). Germline V gene lookup returns CDR1 MNHEY and CDR2 SMNVEV (reference sequence). V dropped 5 bases and J dropped 9 bases, with 14 bases sitting between them. The CDR3 is made up of 14 amino acids. The CDR3 DNA reads TGTGCCAGCAGTGACAGGCCCGTTAGTTCACCCCTCCACTTT. This encodes CASSDRPVSSPLHF.

This clone was recorded once. This chain links TRBV3-1 (or the pseudogene TRBV3-2) with TRBJ1-3; possible D gene TRBD1, 5 bases. CDR3 length: 14 amino acids. CDR1 is LGHDT and CDR2 is YNNKEL in the germline V gene (reference sequence). V was trimmed by 7 bases and J by 1 base, leaving 11 bases between them. CDR3 sequence (DNA): TGTGCCAGCAATCAAGGGGCTTCTGGAAACACCATATATTTT. Its translation is CASNQGASGNTIYF.

This clone was seen a single time. This sequence joins TRBV12-5 and TRBJ1-3; 7 nucleotides align to TRBD1. Germline CDR1 LGHNT, CDR2 FRNRAP. CDR3 length: 15 residues. V dropped 8 bases and J dropped 3; count of bases not matched to a gene: 10. CDR3 sequence: CASPDEGARGNTIYF. CDR3 nucleotides: TGTGCTAGTCCGGACGAGGGGGCGCGTGGAAACACCATATATTTT.

The rearrangement links TRBV19 to TRBJ2-7; D not resolved. Trimming stripped 1 base from V and 3 bases from J, with 10 bases between. The CDR3 extends over 14 amino acids. The germline V gene encodes CDR1 LNHDA and CDR2 SQIVND (reference sequence). CDR3 residues: CASSIVTHSYEQYF. The DNA for the CDR3 is TGTGCCAGTAGTATAGTAACCCACAGCTACGAGCAGTACTTC. Together with reference TRBV19 and TRBJ2-7, the CDR3 gives the full variable domain: DGGITQSPKYLFRKEGQNVTLSCEQNLNHDAMYWYRQDPGQGLRLIYYSQIVNDFQKGDIAEGYSVSREKKESFPLTVTSAQKNPTAFYLCASSIVTHSYEQYFGPGTRLTVT.

The rearrangement uses TRBV19 and TRBJ2-6; the match to TRBD1 covers 10 bases. The ends lost 3 bases at V and 1 base at J; junction bases unmatched: 9. This CDR3 has 19 amino acids. CDR1 and CDR2 from the germline V gene are LNHDA and SQIVND (reference sequence). CDR3 sequence (DNA): TGTGCCAGTAGTATTGGGTGGGACAGGGGCTCTTCTGGGGCCAACGTCCTGACTTTC. Its protein is CASSIGWDRGSSGANVLTF.

V usage is TRBV5-5 and J usage is TRBJ2-2; tentative D call: TRBD2 (6 bases). V lost 0 bases to trimming and J lost 5 bases, with 8 bases between them. Germline V gene data show CDR1 as SGHKS and CDR2 as YYEKEE (reference sequence). The CDR3 is 14 amino acids. As DNA, the CDR3 is TGTGCCAGCAGCTTGGTGGCGGGAACCGGGGAGCTGTTTTTT. Translation gives CASSLVAGTGELFF.

The genes are TRBV9 and TRBJ1-4; D might be TRBD1 (5 bases). Germline CDR1 is SGDLS and CDR2 is YYNGEE. V was shortened by 0 bases and J by 3 bases, with 12 bases between the two germline ends. The CDR3 spans 16 residues. The CDR3 coding sequence is TGTGCCAGCAGCGTAGACGGGGGAGTGGCTAATGAAAAACTGTTTTTT. This codes for CASSVDGGVANEKLFF. Looking up the rest from reference TRBV9 and TRBJ1-4 gives the full variable domain: DSGVTQTPKHLITATGQRVTLRCSPRSGDLSVYWYQQSLDQGLQFLIQYYNGEERAKGNILERFSAQQFPDLHSELNLSSLELGDSALYFCASSVDGGVANEKLFFGSGTQLSVL.

The genes are TRBV24-1 and TRBJ2-3; TRBD1 aligns across 10 bases. J gave up 5 bases and V 1 base, and 5 bases lay outside the gene matches. This CDR3 has 16 amino acids. The germline CDR1 and CDR2 sequences are KGHDR and SFDVKD. CDR3 amino acids: CATSDFRGQGKDTQYF. The CDR3 nucleotides are TGTGCCACCAGTGATTTTCGGGGACAGGGGAAAGATACGCAGTATTTT.

The chain couples TRBV6-5 to TRBJ1-2; 9 positions match TRBD1. With 6 bases clipped from V and 6 bases from J, the junction kept 2 bases outside the gene matches. The CDR3 has 12 amino acids. Germline CDR1 reads MNHEY; CDR2 reads SVGAGI. The CDR3 protein is CASRGQGHGYTF. CDR3 DNA: TGTGCCAGCAGAGGACAGGGGCATGGCTACACCTTC.

The chain links TRBV18 to TRBJ1-2, with D possibly matching TRBD1 (5 bases). CDR3 length: 15 amino acids. The V gene's germline CDR1 is KGHSH and CDR2 LQKENI. The V gene lost 6 bases and the J gene lost 5 bases, with 19 bases spanning the gap. This chain's CDR3 is CASSPSAGLGYGYTF. CDR3 coding DNA: TGTGCCAGCTCCCCGTCGGCGGGGCTGGGATATGGCTACACCTTC.

This chain joins TRBV4-3 and TRBJ2-1, with TRBD2 matching over 8 bases. Losses at the gene ends were 0 bases for V and 7 bases for J; bases not matched to a gene: 8. Looked up from germline, CDR1 is LGHNA and CDR2 is YSLEER. The CDR3 length is 16 residues. In DNA form, the CDR3 reads TGCGCCAGCAGCCAAGATCTTCTGCCGGGGGGGAATGAGCAGTTCTTC. Translation: CASSQDLLPGGNEQFF.

The CDR3 reads CASSLPDSIRRTQYF. The CDR3 DNA follows: TGCGCCAGCAGTCTCCCAGACTCCATACGGCGGACCCAGTACTTC. V gene TRBV23-1 combines with J gene TRBJ2-5; D remains ambiguous. TRBV23-1 is reported as an ORF; its role is uncertain. The CDR3 loop spans 15 amino acids. Between the trimmed V and J ends, which lost 4 bases and 7 bases, there was a span of 19 bases.

The chain has TRBV2 and TRBJ1-2; D call uncertain. Trimming stripped 4 bases from V and 5 bases from J, with 11 bases between. CDR1 and CDR2 (germline): SNHLY, FYNNEI. The CDR3 has 13 amino acids. DNA of the CDR3: TGTGCCAGCAGTGTTGTAGATGTATATGGCTACACCTTC. This codes for CASSVVDVYGYTF.

The chain links TRBV6-5 to TRBJ2-5; 11 bases are shared with TRBD2. Trimming cost V 4 bases and J 5 bases; bases outside gene matches: 6. Germline CDR1 reads MNHEY; CDR2 reads SVGAGI. CDR3 length: 15 residues. CDR3 nucleotides: TGTGCCAGCAGTTTCGTAGCGGGGGGGAGGGAGACCCAGTACTTC. This codes for CASSFVAGGRETQYF.

The rearrangement uses TRBV9 and TRBJ2-3; D is unclear. The length of the CDR3 is 16 residues. V lost 0 bases, J lost 6 bases, and 17 bases lay in between. Germline V gives CDR1 SGDLS, CDR2 YYNGEE. CDR3 in DNA: TGTGCCAGCAGCGTAGATACAGCCCCTTTGGTGGATACGCAGTATTTT. This sequence encodes CASSVDTAPLVDTQYF.

In its sample, this clone was seen once. V and J are TRBV5-1 and TRBJ1-2, with 9 bases fitting TRBD1. Per the germline V gene, CDR1 is SGHRS and CDR2 is YFSETQ. The CDR3 contains 15 residues. V trimming: 4 bases; J trimming: 5 bases; junction bases outside the gene matches: 9. The CDR3 sequence is CASSASGTGRYGYTF. The CDR3 DNA sequence: TGCGCCAGCAGCGCCTCCGGGACAGGGAGGTATGGCTACACCTTC.

This rearrangement joins TRBV10-3 to TRBJ1-2, with a weak D call TRBD1 (6 bases). Germline V CDR1 and CDR2: ENHRY, SYGVKD. Trimming removed 3 bases at V and 5 bases at J, with 13 bases between. CDR3 length equals 14 residues. CDR3 loop: CAISEQGTGYGYTF. CDR3 DNA: TGTGCCATCAGTGAACAGGGCACGGGATATGGCTACACCTTC.

The V call is TRBV5-1, the J call TRBJ2-7, with D possibly being TRBD1 (6 bases). Germline V gene lookup returns CDR1 SGHRS and CDR2 YFSETQ. This CDR3 spans 13 amino acids. V lost 4 bases and J lost 5, with 13 bases in between. Here the CDR3 reads CASSNPGAHEQYF. In DNA, the CDR3 is TGCGCCAGCAGCAACCCAGGGGCACACGAGCAGTACTTC.

The count of this clone is one. CDR3 amino acids: CASSLLAGDEQFF. CDR3 nucleotide sequence: TGCGCCAGCAGCTTACTAGCGGGCGATGAGCAGTTCTTC. V gene TRBV5-1 combines with J gene TRBJ2-1, with TRBD2 identical over 9 bases. The CDR3 contains 13 residues. The trim removed 2 bases at V and 8 bases at J, leaving 2 bases unmatched. Germline V lookup: CDR1 SGHRS, CDR2 YFSETQ.

This chain uses TRBV27 with TRBJ2-7, with D possibly TRBD1 on 6 matching bases. The CDR3 has 15 residues. The V end was cut by 6 bases, the J end by 2 bases, with 17 bases between. In germline, CDR1 is MNHEY, CDR2 SMNVEV (reference sequence). DNA for the CDR3: TGTGCCAGCAGGGTTTCAGGGGAACCGACCTACGAGCAGTACTTC. Translation gives CASRVSGEPTYEQYF.

The CDR3 reads CSVASIADEQYF. CDR3 nucleotide sequence: TGCAGCGTTGCGTCTATAGCCGACGAGCAGTACTTC. The chain is built from TRBV29-1 and TRBJ2-7; D not certain. The CDR3 length is 12 residues. Trimming stripped 4 bases from V and 5 bases from J, with 12 bases between. From germline, CDR1 is SQVTM and CDR2 ANQGSEA.